This T cell receptor (beta chain) appears in the sequencing data of a study of cytomegalovirus exposure and HLA in healthy donors (dated by TCRdb to 2016 to 2017). For the wider study: An earlier analysis of more than 550 of the donors reported about 260 Gb of sequence data and 95 million to 120 million unique TCR beta sequences obtained from 150 million to 200 million T cells. Among some 410 genotyped donors of the cohort, an average of roughly 240,000 unique TCR beta nucleotide sequences were sequenced per donor, roughly 20% of them non-productive. To predict cytomegalovirus infection status, the study brought together high-throughput TCR immunosequencing, statistical association of individual TCRs with disease status, and machine learning. Because of strong linkage in the cohort, roughly five DR-DQ haplotypes were treated as single units for association and clustering. Every repertoire in the discovery cohort had been generated on one and the same sequencing platform. Approximately 310 gigabases of sequencing data and tens of millions of unique TCR sequences were included in an early release covering under 650 HLA-typed donors. A separate validation cohort of about 110 different subjects was used in addition to the 666-subject first cohort. Typing coverage varied by locus: roughly 629-640 donors for A, B, C, DRB1 and DQB1; approximately 500 for DQA1; 600 to 610 for DPA1; approximately 450 for DPB1. The later analysis used no new phenotypic data to find candidate immune exposures, relying instead on TCR beta sequences and their occurrence across donors. To study patterns of TCR occurrence, a later analysis re-analyzed previously published TCR beta repertoires from 700 or so donors and added high-resolution HLA genotyping. Among the approximately 430 genotyped donors, around 81% belonged to the genetic ancestry cluster associated with self-reported Caucasian donors. The aim of the study was to test whether cataloging public T cell receptors could identify signatures of past pathogen exposure. A later genetic analysis took genome-wide SNP genotypes for about 55% of the roughly 670 donors and used that subset as a discovery cohort. An earlier analysis of 587 of the donors used high-throughput TCR beta sequencing to judge whether each TCR beta V gene segment behaved as functional or pseudogenic. HLA typing included class I and class II loci at four-digit resolution. Donor age, sex, ethnicity and CMV serostatus were compiled alongside the repertoire data. The T cell repertoires of some 670 subjects were profiled by immunosequencing and related to cytomegalovirus serostatus.

In total, approximately 700 healthy bone marrow donors made up the cohort. At the time of sampling, all cohort members were nominally healthy, though unrecorded immune exposures were likely present. The donor tested CMV seronegative, placing the donor among the 300 to 450 seronegative members of the cohort. A peripheral blood sample was provided by each donor, and peripheral blood mononuclear cells were used for TCR beta sequencing. Genomic DNA was extracted from the blood cell samples with the Qiagen DNeasy Blood Extraction Kit. With respect to this clone: The target of this receptor is not known. No qualities accompany the bases; no much larger clone lies one base away.

Including cysteine and phenylalanine, the CDR3 has 15 amino acids. The CDR3 DNA has 45 bases and is translated from base 1. Trimming removed 3 bases from V and 1 base from J, leaving 13 bases between the germline ends. CDR1 and CDR2 are drawn from the germline V gene: SGHDT, YYEEEE. Overall study results and their limits: The presence/absence analyses assumed that sequencing depth was roughly uniform across donors, and that assumption may not be true. The study gave a list of more than 150 TCR beta chains associated with cytomegalovirus. Cytomegalovirus status was reported to be diagnosed by the classifier with high specificity and sensitivity in both the original and validation cohorts. Because some donors lacked HLA typing at each locus, the association tests relied only on the typed subset. In an earlier analysis of around 600 of the donors, most TCR beta V segments were observed in productive rearrangements about 87% or about 30% of the time, broadly matching IMGT annotations. According to a later analysis, parvovirus B19, influenza, CMV and Epstein-Barr virus appeared linked to several top co-occurrence clusters. A cluster of highly shared sequence variants was judged likely to represent a technical artifact of the sequencing pipeline. Three of the identified cytomegalovirus-associated TCR beta chains were confirmed in vitro to be specific for cytomegalovirus antigens. A later analysis found that HLA-associated TCR beta chains were more clonally expanded and had lower generation probabilities than equally common non-associated chains. Because counts were too low, seventeen rarely observed V segments, including chromosome 9 orphons, were left out of the earlier analysis of some 640 of the donors. In a later analysis, around 17,000 TCR beta sequences were associated with specific HLA alleles at a false discovery rate of 0.05. CMV serostatus was the only immune exposure information available for the cohort. According to the authors, the approach could potentially be generalized to other disease states and immunological phenotypes. Correlated functional status among segregating V segments might be attributable to linkage disequilibrium, but an unknown experimental factor could not be ruled out. According to a later analysis, most CMV-associated TCR beta chains appeared to be HLA-restricted, and the HLA associations seemed to be driven largely by CMV exposure. An association between a missense DCLRE1C variant and V-gene and J-gene trimming of TCR beta chains was found in a later genetic analysis and replicated in an independent cohort. A further reported finding was that TCR beta sequences accurately predicted the HLA-A and HLA-B alleles for most subjects in the first cohort. In a later genetic analysis, fewer N-insertions in productive TCRs were reported among donors in an Asian-associated ancestry cluster than the approximately 710-donor mean. In a later analysis, TCR association rates were found to vary across HLA loci, with the most associated TCRs seen for DRB1 alleles and the fewest for HLA-C alleles. The 87-base-pair reads could not distinguish some IMGT-functional V segments, including TRBV6-2 and TRBV6-3, so those segments were excluded. When HLA alleles, especially DR and DQ, strongly co-occurred, attributing TCR associations to individual alleles was difficult. Only TCR beta chains were sequenced in this cohort, and the absence of alpha or paired-chain data limited detectable features. Most TCR sequences were seen in very few donors, while some public TCRs were found in many individuals.

Libraries were prepared through the immunoSEQ multiplex PCR assay. For the multiplex PCR, a mixture combining 60 forward primers for TCR Vbeta segments and 13 reverse primers for TCR Jbeta segments was used. The CDR3 region of rearranged TCR beta genes was amplified from genomic DNA with a multiplex PCR assay. Amplified TCR beta libraries were sequenced as 87-base-pair reads on the Illumina HiSeq System. As for the authors' bioinformatics: A later analysis counted 75 million to 100 million unique TCR beta chains across the 650 to 700 repertoires, and some 11 million of these chains were shared by at least two donors. Raw reads were error-corrected and collapsed into unique sequences by a nearest-neighbor algorithm in which closely related sequences were merged to remove PCR and sequencing errors. Alignment of CDR3 sequences to IMGT reference sequences was used to assign V, D and J gene segments. For a sequence to be retained, at least a six-nucleotide match to both a V gene segment and a J gene segment was required. A rearrangement was called productive if the CDR3 had no stop codons and remained in frame with V and J, and every other rearrangement was called non-productive. Following IMGT convention, CDR3 was defined as the stretch from the second conserved V-encoded cysteine to the conserved J-encoded phenylalanine. The earlier analysis of 500 to 750 of the donors excluded any sequence lacking an unambiguous match to a single V gene segment. In an earlier analysis of around 590 of the donors, a V segment was called functional when productive rearrangements were above 56.7%, and segregating when the standard deviation between donors exceeded 5%. A statistical classification framework was developed to diagnose cytomegalovirus status using the catalog of TCR beta chain sequences. In a later analysis, TCR nucleotide sequences were compared against IMGT/GENE-DB human TR gene sequences so that V and J genes could be assigned. Using the TCRdist pipeline, a later analysis assigned CDR3 sequences along with most-parsimonious VDJ recombination scenarios. A later analysis defined each TCR beta chain by its CDR3 amino acid sequence plus V-gene family, and excluded reads lacking a unique V-gene family. In a later analysis, 500 to 650 highly shared, low-generation-probability nucleotide sequences were removed to address suspected cross-contamination and a sequencing artifact. For each public chain, a later analysis derived a clonal expansion index from normalized ranks of inferred template counts within each repertoire. In a later analysis, generation probabilities were computed using a VDJ recombination model fitted to out-of-frame rearrangements, and the results were checked against IGoR. Hypergeometric tests were used in a later analysis to score TCR-TCR, TCR-HLA and TCR-CMV co-occurrence, with a repertoire-size bias correction applied to the TCR pairs. In a later analysis, false discovery rates were estimated by permuting HLA or CMV assignments 20 times. In a later analysis, co-occurring TCRs were grouped with DBSCAN, and TCRdist sequence similarity was added when clustering was performed within HLA-allele-positive subsets. Repertoires with fewer than 30,000 or more than 120,000 public chains were left out of co-occurrence clustering, as were five repertoires with anomalous nucleotide sharing. Drawn from immuneACCESS, this table holds only the in-frame rearrangements with V and J called that TCRdb kept. Clones are partly lost; checked studies trace under half to an unresolved V gene and leave the rest unexplained. That table supplies the V and J calls and clone size; D and trimming were determined from the DNA. This sample gives 110,000 to 150,000 clones in total; about three quarters of them show up just once. About 1.7% of the sample rests with the top ten.

The chain couples TRBV5-6 to TRBJ1-1; a confident D gene designation cannot be given. Source material: PBMCs. This TCR came from a woman aged 25 to 39 in good health and CMV-seronegative. At the DNA level, the sequence is TGTGCCAGCAGCTACCCGAGTGGGCGGAACACTGAAGCTTTCTTT. It specifies CASSYPSGRNTEAFF.